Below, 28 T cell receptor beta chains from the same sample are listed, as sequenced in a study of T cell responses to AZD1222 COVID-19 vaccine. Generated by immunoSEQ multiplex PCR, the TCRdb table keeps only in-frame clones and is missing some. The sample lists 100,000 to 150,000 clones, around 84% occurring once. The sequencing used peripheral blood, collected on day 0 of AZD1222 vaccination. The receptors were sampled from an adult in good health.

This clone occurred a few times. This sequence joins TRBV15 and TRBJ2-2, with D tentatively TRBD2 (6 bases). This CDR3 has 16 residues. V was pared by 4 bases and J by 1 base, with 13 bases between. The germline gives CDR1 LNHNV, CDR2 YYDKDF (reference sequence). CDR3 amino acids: CATSTPRGGNTGELFF. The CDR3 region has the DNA TGTGCCACCAGCACTCCTCGGGGAGGGAACACCGGGGAGCTGTTTTTT.

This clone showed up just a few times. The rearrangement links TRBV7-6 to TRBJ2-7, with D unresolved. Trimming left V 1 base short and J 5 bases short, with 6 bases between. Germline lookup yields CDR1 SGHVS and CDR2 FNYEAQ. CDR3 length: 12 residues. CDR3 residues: CASSLGVNEQYF. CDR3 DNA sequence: TGTGCCAGCAGCTTAGGTGTAAACGAGCAGTACTTC.

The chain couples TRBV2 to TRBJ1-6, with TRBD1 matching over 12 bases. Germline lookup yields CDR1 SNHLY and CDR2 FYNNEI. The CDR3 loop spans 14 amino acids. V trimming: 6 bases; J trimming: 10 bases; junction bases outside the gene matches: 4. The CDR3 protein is CASRRDRGQSPLHF. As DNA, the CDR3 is TGTGCCAGCAGGCGGGACAGGGGGCAATCACCCCTCCACTTT.

The CDR3 protein is CASSLTGSHEQYF. The CDR3 nucleotides read TGTGCCAGCAGCCTGACAGGGTCCCACGAGCAGTACTTC. This rearrangement joins TRBV6-5 to TRBJ2-7, with 7 bases that match TRBD1. The V gene end was trimmed by 6 bases and the J gene end by 5 bases; junction bases not matched to a gene: 7. CDR1 and CDR2 from the germline V gene are MNHEY and SVGAGI. This CDR3 comprises 13 residues.

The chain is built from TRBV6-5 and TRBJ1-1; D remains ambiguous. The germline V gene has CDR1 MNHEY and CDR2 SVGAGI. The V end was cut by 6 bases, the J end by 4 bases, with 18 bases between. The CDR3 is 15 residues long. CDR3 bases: TGTGCCAGCAGCCTCGACTGGAGGGTTGGCACTGAAGCTTTCTTT. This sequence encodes CASSLDWRVGTEAFF.

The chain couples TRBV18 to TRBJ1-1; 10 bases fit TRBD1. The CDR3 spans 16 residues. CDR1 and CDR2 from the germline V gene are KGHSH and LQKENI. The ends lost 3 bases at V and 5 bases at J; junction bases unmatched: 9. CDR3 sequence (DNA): TGTGCCAGCTCACCTGGGACAGGGGCCACGGGGACTGAAGCTTTCTTT. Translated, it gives CASSPGTGATGTEAFF.

The chain's CDR3 is CASSPGLAGGAGEQFF. The CDR3 nucleotides are TGTGCCAGCAGCCCCGGACTAGCGGGGGGCGCCGGTGAGCAGTTCTTC. The V gene is TRBV9, the J gene TRBJ2-1; 14 nucleotides agree with TRBD2. The germline V gene has CDR1 SGDLS and CDR2 YYNGEE. This CDR3 spans 16 amino acids. V was clipped by 4 bases and J by 9 bases; unmatched bases: 9. Full variable domain (rest looked up from reference TRBV9 and TRBJ2-1): DSGVTQTPKHLITATGQRVTLRCSPRSGDLSVYWYQQSLDQGLQFLIQYYNGEERAKGNILERFSAQQFPDLHSELNLSSLELGDSALYFCASSPGLAGGAGEQFFGPGTRLTVL.

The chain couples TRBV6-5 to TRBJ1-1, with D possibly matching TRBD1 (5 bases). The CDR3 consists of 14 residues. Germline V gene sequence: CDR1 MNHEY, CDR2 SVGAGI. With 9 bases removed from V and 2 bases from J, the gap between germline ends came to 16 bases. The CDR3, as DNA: TGTGCCAGTAGCCCCCCGGGACGTAACACTGAAGCTTTCTTT. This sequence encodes CASSPPGRNTEAFF.

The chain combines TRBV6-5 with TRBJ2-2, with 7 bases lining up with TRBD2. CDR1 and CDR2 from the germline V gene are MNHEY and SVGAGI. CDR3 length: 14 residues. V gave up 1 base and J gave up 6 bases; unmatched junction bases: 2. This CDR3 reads CASSYWEGSGELFF. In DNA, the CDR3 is TGTGCCAGCAGTTACTGGGAGGGGTCCGGGGAGCTGTTTTTT.

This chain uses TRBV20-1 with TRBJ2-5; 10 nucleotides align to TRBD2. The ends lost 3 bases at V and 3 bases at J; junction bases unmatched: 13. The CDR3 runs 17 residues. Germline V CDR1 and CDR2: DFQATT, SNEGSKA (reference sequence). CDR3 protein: CSASPRLQRGGKETQYF. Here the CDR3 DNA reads TGCAGTGCTAGTCCCAGGCTCCAGCGGGGGGGCAAAGAGACCCAGTACTTC.

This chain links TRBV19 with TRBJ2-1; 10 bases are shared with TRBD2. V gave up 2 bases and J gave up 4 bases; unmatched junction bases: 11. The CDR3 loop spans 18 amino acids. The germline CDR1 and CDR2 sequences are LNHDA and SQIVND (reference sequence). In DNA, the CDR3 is TGTGCCAGTAGTATAATATGGGCTAGCGGGGGCCTGTACAATGAGCAGTTCTTC. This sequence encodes CASSIIWASGGLYNEQFF.

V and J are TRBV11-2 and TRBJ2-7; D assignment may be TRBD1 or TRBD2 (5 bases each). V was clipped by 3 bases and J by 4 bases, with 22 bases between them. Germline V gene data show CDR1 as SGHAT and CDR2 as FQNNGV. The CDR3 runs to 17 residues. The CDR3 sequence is CASSLSHGGHFPYEQYF. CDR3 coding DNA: TGTGCCAGCAGCTTGTCGCACGGAGGACACTTTCCATACGAGCAGTACTTC.

Here the CDR3 reads CASSLGLFSTDTQYF. CDR3 nucleotides: TGTGCCAGCAGCCTCGGACTATTTAGCACAGATACGCAGTATTTT. The chain has TRBV9 and TRBJ2-3; possibly TRBD2 for D (6 bases). This CDR3 is built from 15 residues. Trimming left V 4 bases short and J 0 bases short, with 12 bases between. CDR1 SGDLS and CDR2 YYNGEE come from the germline V gene.

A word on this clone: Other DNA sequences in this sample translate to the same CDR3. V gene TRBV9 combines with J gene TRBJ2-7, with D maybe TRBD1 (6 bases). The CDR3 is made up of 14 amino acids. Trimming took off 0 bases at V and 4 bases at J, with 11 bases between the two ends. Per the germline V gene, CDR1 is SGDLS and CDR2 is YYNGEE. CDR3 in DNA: TGTGCCAGCAGCGTAGCGGACAGAGGGTACGAGCAGTACTTC. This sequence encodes CASSVADRGYEQYF.

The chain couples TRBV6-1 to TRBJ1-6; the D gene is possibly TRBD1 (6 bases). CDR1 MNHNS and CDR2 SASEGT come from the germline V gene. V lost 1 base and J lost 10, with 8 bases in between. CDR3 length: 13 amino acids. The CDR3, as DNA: TGTGCCAGCAGTGAAGGGGGGGGCTCACCCCTCCACTTT. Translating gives CASSEGGGSPLHF.

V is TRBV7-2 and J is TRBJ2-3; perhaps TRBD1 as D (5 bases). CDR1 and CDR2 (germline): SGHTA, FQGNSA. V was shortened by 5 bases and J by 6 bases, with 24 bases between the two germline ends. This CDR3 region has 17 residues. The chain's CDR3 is CASSLRTGFGAGDTQYF. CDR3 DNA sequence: TGTGCCAGCAGCCTACGAACAGGCTTTGGGGCCGGCGATACGCAGTATTTT. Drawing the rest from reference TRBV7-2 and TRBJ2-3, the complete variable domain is GAGVSQSPSNKVTEKGKDVELRCDPISGHTALYWYRQSLGQGLEFLIYFQGNSAPDKSGLPSDRFSAERTGGSVSTLTIQRTQQEDSAVYLCASSLRTGFGAGDTQYFGPGTRLTVL.

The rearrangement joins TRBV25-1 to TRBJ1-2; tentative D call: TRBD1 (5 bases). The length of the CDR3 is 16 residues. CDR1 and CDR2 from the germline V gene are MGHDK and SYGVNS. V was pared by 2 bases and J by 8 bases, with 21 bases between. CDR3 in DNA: TGTGCCAGCAGTGAACTAGGGGTCGGTAATTCAAAGGGCTACACCTTC. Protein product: CASSELGVGNSKGYTF.

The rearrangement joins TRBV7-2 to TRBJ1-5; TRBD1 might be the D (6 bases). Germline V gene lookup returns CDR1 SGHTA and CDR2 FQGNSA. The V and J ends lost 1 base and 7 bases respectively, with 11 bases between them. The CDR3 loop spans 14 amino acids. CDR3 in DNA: TGTGCCAGCAGCTTAGGAGGGGGGAGCCAGCCCCAGCATTTT. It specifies CASSLGGGSQPQHF.

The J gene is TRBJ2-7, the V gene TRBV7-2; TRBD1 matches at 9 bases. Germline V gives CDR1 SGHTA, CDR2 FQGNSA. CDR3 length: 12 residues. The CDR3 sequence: CPEDRGPYEQYF. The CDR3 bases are TGTCCCGAGGACAGGGGCCCCTACGAGCAGTACTTC.

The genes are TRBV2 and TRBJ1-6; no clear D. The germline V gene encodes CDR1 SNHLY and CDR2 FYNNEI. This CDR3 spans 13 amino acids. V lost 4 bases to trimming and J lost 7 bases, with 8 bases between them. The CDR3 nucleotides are TGTGCCAGCAGTGGGACTATGAATTCACCCCTCCACTTT. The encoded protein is CASSGTMNSPLHF.

The CDR3 coding sequence is TGTGCCAGCAGTCTGACGAGCTATAATTCACCCCTCCACTTT. Translating it yields CASSLTSYNSPLHF. V gene TRBV2 combines with J gene TRBJ1-6, with no clear D. There are 14 residues in the CDR3. Germline V CDR1 and CDR2: SNHLY, FYNNEI. Trimming cost V 5 bases and J 3 bases, with 8 bases left between them. The full variable domain, completed using reference TRBV2 and TRBJ1-6, is EPEVTQTPSHQVTQMGQEVILRCVPISNHLYFYWYRQILGQKVEFLVSFYNNEISEKSEIFDDQFSVERPDGSNFTLKIRSTKLEDSAMYFCASSLTSYNSPLHFGNGTRLTVT.

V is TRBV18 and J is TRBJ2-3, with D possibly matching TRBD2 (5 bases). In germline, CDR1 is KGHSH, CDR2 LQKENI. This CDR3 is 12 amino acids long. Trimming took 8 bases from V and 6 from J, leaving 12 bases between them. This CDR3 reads CASTSGIDTQYF. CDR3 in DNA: TGTGCCAGCACCTCGGGGATCGATACGCAGTATTTT. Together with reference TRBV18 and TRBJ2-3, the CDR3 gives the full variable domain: NAGVMQNPRHLVRRRGQEARLRCSPMKGHSHVYWYRQLPEEGLKFMVYLQKENIIDESGMPKERFSAEFPKEGPSILRIQQVVRGDSAAYFCASTSGIDTQYFGPGTRLTVL.

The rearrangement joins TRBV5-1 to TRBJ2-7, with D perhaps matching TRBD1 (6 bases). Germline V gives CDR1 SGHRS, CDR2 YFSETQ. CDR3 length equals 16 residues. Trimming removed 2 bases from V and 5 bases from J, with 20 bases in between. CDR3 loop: CASSFDPGTTKDEQYF. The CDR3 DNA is TGCGCCAGCAGCTTCGATCCCGGGACAACGAAGGACGAGCAGTACTTC.

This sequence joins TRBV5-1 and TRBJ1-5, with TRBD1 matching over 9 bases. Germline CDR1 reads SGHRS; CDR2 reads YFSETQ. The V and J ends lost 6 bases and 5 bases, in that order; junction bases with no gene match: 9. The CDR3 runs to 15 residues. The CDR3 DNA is TGCGCCAGCAAGGCTTATACAGGGGGCGATCAGCCCCAGCATTTT. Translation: CASKAYTGGDQPQHF.

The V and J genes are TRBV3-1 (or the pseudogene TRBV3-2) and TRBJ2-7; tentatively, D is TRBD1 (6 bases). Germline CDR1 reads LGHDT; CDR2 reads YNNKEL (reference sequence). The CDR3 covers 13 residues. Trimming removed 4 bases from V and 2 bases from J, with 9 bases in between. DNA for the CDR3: TGTGCCAGCAGCCCCCGACAGGCCTACGAGCAGTACTTC. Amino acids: CASSPRQAYEQYF.

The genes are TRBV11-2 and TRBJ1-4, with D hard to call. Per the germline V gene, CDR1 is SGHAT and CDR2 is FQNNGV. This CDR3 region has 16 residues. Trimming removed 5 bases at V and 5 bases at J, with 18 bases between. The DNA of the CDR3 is TGTGCCAGCAGCCCTTACAGCTTTACCGTGAATGAAAAACTGTTTTTT. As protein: CASSPYSFTVNEKLFF.

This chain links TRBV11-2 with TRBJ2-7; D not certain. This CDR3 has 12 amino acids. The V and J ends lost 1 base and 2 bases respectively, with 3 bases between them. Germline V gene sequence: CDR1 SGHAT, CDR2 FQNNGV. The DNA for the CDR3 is TGTGCCAGCAGCTTAGCTGCCTACGAGCAGTACTTC. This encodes CASSLAAYEQYF.

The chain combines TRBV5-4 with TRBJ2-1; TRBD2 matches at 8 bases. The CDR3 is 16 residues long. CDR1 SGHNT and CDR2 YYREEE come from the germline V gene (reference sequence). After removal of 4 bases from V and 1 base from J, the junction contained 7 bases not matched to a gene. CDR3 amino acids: CASSLGGGKSYNEQFF. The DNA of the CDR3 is TGTGCCAGCAGCCTCGGGGGGGGAAAGTCCTACAATGAGCAGTTCTTC.